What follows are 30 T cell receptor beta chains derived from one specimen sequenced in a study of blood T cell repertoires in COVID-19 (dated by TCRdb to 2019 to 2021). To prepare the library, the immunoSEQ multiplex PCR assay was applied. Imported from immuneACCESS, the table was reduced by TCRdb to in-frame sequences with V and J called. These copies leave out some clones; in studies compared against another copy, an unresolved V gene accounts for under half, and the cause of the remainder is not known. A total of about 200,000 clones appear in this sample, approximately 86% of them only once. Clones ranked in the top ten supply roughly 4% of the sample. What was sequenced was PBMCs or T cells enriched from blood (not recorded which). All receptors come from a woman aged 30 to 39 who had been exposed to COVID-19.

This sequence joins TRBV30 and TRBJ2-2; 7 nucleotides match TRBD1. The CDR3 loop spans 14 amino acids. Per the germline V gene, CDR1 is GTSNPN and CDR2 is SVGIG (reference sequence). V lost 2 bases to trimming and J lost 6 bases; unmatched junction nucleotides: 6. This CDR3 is CAWSTTGMAGELFF. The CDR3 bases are TGTGCCTGGAGTACGACAGGGATGGCCGGGGAGCTGTTTTTT.

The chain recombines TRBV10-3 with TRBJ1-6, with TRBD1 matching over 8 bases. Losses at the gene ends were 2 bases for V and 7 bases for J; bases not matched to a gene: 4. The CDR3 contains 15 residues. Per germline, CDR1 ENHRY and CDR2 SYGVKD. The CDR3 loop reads CAISEGDRTNSPLHF. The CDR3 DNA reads TGTGCCATCAGTGAGGGGGACAGGACCAATTCACCCCTCCACTTT.

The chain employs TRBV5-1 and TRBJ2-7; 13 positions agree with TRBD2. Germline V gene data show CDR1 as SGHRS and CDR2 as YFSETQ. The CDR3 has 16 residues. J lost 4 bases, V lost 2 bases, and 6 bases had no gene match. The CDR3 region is CASSFGLAGASYEQYF. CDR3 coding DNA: TGCGCCAGCAGCTTCGGACTAGCGGGGGCTTCGTACGAGCAGTACTTC.

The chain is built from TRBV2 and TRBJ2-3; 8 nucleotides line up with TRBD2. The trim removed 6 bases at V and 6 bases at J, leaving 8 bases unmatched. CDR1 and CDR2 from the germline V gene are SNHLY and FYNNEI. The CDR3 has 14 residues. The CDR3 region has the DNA TGTGCCAGCAGCCTCCTAGCGGGTTTCGATACGCAGTATTTT. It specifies CASSLLAGFDTQYF.

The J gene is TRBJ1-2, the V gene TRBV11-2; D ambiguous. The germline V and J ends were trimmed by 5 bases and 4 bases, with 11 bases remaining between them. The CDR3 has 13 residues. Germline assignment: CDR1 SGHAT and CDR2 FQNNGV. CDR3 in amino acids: CASSPLGVYGYTF. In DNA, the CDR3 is TGTGCCAGCAGCCCTTTGGGAGTCTATGGCTACACCTTC.

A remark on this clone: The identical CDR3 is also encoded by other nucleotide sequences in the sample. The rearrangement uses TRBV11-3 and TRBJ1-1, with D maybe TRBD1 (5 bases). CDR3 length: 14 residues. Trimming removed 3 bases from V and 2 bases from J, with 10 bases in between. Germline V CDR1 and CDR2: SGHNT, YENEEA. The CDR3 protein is CASSFGGGNTEAFF. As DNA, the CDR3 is TGTGCCAGCAGCTTTGGGGGAGGTAACACTGAAGCTTTCTTT.

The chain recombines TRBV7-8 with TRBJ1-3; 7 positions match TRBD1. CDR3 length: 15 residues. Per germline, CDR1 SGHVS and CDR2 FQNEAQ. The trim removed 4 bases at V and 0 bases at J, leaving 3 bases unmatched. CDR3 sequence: CASSSGQFSGNTIYF. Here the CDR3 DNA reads TGTGCCAGCAGCTCGGGACAGTTCTCTGGAAACACCATATATTTT.

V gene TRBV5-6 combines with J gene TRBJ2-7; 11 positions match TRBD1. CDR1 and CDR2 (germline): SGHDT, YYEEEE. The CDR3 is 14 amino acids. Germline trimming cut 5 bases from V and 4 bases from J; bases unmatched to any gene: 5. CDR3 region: CASRRTGGKYEQYF. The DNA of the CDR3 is TGTGCCAGCAGAAGGACAGGGGGCAAATACGAGCAGTACTTC.

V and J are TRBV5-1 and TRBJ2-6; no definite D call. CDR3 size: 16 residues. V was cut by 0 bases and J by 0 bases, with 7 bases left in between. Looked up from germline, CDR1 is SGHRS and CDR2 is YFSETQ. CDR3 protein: CASSLDPGSGANVLTF. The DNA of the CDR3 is TGCGCCAGCAGCTTGGACCCCGGCTCTGGGGCCAACGTCCTGACTTTC.

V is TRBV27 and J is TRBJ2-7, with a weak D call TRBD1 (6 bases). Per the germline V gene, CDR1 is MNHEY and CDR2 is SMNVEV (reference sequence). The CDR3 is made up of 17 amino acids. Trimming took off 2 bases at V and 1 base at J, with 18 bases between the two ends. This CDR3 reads CASSLIPTEDRSYEQYF. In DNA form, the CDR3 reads TGTGCCAGCAGTTTAATCCCGACTGAGGACAGATCCTACGAGCAGTACTTC.

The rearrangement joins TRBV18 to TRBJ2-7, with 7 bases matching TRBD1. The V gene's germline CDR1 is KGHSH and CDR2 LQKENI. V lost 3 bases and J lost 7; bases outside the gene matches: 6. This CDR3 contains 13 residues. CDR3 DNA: TGTGCCAGCTCACCCGACAGGGTCAGTGAGCAGTACTTC. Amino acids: CASSPDRVSEQYF.

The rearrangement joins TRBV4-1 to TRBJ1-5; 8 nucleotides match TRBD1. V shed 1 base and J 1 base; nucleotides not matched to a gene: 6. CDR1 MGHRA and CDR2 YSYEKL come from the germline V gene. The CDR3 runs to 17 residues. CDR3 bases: TGCGCCAGCAGCCAAGTGATCAGGGGGCGAAGCAATCAGCCCCAGCATTTT. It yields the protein CASSQVIRGRSNQPQHF.

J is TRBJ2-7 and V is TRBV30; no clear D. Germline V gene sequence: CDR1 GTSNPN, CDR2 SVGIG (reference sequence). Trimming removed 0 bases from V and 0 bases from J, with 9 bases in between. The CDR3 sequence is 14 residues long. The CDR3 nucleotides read TGTGCCTGGAGTGTGGCCAGGTTCTCCTACGAGCAGTACTTC. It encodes CAWSVARFSYEQYF.

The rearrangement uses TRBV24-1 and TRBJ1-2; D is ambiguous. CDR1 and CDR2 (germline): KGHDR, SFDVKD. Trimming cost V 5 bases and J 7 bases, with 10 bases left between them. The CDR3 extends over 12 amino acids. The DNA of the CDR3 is TGTGCCACCAGTGGCGAGGGATTTGGCTACACCTTC. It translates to CATSGEGFGYTF.

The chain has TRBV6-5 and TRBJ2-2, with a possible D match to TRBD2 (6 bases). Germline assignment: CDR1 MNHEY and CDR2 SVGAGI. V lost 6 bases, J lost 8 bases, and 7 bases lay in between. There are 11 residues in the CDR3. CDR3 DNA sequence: TGTGCCAGCAGCGCGGGGGGGGAGCTGTTTTTT. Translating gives CASSAGGELFF.

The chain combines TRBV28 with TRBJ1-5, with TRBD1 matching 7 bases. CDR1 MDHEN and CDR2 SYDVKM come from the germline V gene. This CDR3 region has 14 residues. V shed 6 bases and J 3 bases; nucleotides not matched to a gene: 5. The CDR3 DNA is TGTGCCAGCAGGTCGGACAGGCTCAATCAGCCCCAGCATTTT. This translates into CASRSDRLNQPQHF.

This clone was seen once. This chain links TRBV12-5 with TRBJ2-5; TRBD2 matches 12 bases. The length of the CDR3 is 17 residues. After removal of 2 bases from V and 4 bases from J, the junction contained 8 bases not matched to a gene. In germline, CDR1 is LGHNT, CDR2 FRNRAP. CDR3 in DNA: TGTGCTAGTGGTTTGCCCACTAGCGGGGGGCCCCTAGAGACCCAGTACTTC. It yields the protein CASGLPTSGGPLETQYF.

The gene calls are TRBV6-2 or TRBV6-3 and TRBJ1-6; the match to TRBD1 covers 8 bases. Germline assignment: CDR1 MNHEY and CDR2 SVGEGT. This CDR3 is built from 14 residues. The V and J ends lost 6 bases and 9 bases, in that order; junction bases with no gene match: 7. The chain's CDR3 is CASSNRGGGSPLHF. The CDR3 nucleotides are TGTGCCAGCAGCAACAGGGGGGGAGGTTCACCCCTCCACTTT.

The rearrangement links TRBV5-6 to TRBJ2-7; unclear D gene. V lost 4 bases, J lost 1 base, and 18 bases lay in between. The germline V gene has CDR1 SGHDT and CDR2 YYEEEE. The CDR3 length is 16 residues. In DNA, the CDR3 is TGTGCCAGCAGCCCCATCTCGGAGTCATGGTCCTACGAGCAGTACTTC. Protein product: CASSPISESWSYEQYF.

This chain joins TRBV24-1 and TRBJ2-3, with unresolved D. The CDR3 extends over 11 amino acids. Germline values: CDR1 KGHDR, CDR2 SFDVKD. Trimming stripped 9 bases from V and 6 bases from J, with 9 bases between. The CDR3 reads CATASRDTQYF. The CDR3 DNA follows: TGTGCCACCGCCTCCCGGGATACGCAGTATTTT.

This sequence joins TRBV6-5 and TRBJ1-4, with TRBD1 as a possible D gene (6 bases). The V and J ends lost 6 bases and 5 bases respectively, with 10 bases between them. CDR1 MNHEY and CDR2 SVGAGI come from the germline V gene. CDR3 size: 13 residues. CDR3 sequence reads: CASRWTANEKLFF. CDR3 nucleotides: TGTGCCAGCAGATGGACAGCGAATGAAAAACTGTTTTTT.

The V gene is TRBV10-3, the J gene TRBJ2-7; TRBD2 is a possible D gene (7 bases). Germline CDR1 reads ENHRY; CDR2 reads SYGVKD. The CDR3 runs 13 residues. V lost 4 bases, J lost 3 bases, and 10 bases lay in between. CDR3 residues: CAISGGGDYEQYF. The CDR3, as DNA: TGTGCCATCAGTGGGGGGGGCGACTACGAGCAGTACTTC.

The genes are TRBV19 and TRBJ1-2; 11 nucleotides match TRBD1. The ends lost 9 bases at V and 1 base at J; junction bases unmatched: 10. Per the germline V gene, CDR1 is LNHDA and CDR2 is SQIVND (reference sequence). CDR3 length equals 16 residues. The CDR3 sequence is CASRQGQGEDNYGYTF. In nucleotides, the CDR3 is TGTGCCAGCAGGCAGGGACAGGGGGAAGATAACTATGGCTACACCTTC.

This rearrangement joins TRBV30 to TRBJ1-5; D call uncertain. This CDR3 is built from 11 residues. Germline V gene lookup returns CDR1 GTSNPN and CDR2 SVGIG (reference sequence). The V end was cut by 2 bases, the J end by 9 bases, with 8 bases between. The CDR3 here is CAWSTAGPQHF. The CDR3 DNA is TGTGCCTGGAGTACGGCGGGGCCCCAGCATTTT. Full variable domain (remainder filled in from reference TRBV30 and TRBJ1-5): SQTIHQWPATLVQPVGSPLSLECTVEGTSNPNLYWYRQAAGRGLQLLFYSVGIGQISSEVPQNLSASRPQDRQFILSSKKLLLSDSGFYLCAWSTAGPQHFGDGTRLSIL.

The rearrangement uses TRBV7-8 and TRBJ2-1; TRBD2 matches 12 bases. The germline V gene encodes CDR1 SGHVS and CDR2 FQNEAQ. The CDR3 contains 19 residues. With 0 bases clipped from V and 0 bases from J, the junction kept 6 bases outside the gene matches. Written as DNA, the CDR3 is TGTGCCAGCAGCTTAGCACTAGCGGGGGGCCCGCTCTCCTACAATGAGCAGTTCTTC. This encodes CASSLALAGGPLSYNEQFF. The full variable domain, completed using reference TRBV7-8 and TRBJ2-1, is GAGVSQSPRYKVAKRGQDVALRCDPISGHVSLFWYQQALGQGPEFLTYFQNEAQLDKSGLPSDRFFAERPEGSVSTLKIQRTQQEDSAVYLCASSLALAGGPLSYNEQFFGPGTRLTVL.

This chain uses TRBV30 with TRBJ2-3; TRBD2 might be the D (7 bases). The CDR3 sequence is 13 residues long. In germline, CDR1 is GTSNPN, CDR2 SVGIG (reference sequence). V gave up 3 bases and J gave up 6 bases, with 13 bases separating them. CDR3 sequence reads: CAWRRGLGDTQYF. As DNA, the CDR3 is TGTGCCTGGAGGCGGGGGCTGGGGGATACGCAGTATTTT. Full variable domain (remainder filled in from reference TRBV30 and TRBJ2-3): SQTIHQWPATLVQPVGSPLSLECTVEGTSNPNLYWYRQAAGRGLQLLFYSVGIGQISSEVPQNLSASRPQDRQFILSSKKLLLSDSGFYLCAWRRGLGDTQYFGPGTRLTVL.

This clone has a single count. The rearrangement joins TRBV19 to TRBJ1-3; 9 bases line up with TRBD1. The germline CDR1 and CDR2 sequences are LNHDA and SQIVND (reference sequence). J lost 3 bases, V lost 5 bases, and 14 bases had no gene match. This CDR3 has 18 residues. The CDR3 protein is CASSVQGAIVAGGNTIYF. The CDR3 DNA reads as TGTGCCAGTAGTGTACAGGGGGCGATAGTTGCGGGTGGAAACACCATATATTTT. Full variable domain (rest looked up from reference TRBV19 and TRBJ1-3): DGGITQSPKYLFRKEGQNVTLSCEQNLNHDAMYWYRQDPGQGLRLIYYSQIVNDFQKGDIAEGYSVSREKKESFPLTVTSAQKNPTAFYLCASSVQGAIVAGGNTIYFGEGSWLTVV.

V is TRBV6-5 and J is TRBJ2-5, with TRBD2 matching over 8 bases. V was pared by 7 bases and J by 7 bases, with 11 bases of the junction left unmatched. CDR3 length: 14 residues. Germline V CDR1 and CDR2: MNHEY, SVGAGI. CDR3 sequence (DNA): TGTGCCAGCACTACCCGGGGGGGCCTCGGGACCCAGTACTTC. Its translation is CASTTRGGLGTQYF.

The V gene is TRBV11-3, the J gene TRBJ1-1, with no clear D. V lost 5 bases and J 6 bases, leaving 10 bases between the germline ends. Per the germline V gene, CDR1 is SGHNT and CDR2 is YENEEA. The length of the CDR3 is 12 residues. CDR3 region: CASSLTDSEAFF. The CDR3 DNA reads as TGTGCCAGCAGCCTTACTGATTCTGAAGCTTTCTTT.

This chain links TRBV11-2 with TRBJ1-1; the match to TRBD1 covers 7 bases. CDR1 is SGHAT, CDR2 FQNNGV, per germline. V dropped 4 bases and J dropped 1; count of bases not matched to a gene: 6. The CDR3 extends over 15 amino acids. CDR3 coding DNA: TGTGCCAGCAGCTCTCCAGGGGGAGCGAACACTGAAGCTTTCTTT. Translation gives CASSSPGGANTEAFF. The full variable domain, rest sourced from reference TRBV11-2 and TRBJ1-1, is EAGVAQSPRYKIIEKRQSVAFWCNPISGHATLYWYQQILGQGPKLLIQFQNNGVVDDSQLPKDRFSAERLKGVDSTLKIQPAKLEDSAVYLCASSSPGGANTEAFFGQGTRLTVV.